This T cell receptor (beta chain) was recorded in a study of graft-versus-host responses after intestinal transplantation. Across the whole study: Anti-thymocyte globulin induction was given to all recipients, followed by tacrolimus and steroids for roughly three years. General study results and limits: Elevated graft-versus-host to host-versus-graft clonal ratios in allografts were recorded for patients with graft-donor T cell macrochimerism. GvH clones occurred in recipient marrow; some first appeared in ileum or blood.

Note on this clone: What it recognizes is unknown.

With 3 bases clipped from V and 3 bases from J, the junction kept 7 bases outside the gene matches. CDR3 size: 16 residues. The germline V gene has CDR1 MGHRA and CDR2 YSYEKL. Sequencing used immunoSEQ multiplex PCR; TCRdb keeps in-frame clones, though not all of them. Of about 120,000 clones in the sample, 85% to 95% are singletons; the top ten hold over 2.5%. The source is a human donor who received an intestinal transplant. The sample was unstimulated CD8+ T cells sorted from spleen or lymph node cells, taken before intestinal transplant. The chain uses TRBV4-1 and TRBJ1-5; TRBD1 matches 8 bases. The CDR3 here is CASSHPQGAINQPQHF. CDR3 bases: TGCGCCAGCAGCCATCCCCAGGGGGCGATCAATCAGCCCCAGCATTTT.